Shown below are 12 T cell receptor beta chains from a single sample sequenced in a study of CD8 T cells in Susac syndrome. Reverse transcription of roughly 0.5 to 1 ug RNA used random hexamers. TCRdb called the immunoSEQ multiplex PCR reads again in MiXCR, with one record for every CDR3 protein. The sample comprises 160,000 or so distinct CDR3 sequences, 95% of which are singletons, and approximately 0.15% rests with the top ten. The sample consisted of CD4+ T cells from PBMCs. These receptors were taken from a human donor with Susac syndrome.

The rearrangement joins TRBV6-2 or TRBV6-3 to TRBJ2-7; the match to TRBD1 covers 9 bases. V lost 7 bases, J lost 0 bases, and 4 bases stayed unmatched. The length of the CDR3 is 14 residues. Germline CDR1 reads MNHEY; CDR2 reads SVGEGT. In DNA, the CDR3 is TGTGCCAGCAAGAGGGACAGGGTCTCCTACGAGCAGTACTTC. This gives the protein CASKRDRVSYEQYF.

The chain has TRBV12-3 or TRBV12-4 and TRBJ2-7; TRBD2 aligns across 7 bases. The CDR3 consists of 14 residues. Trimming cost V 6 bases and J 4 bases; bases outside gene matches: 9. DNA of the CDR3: TGTGCCAGCAGCTCCAGCGGGGAAGGTTACGAGCAGTACTTC. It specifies CASSSSGEGYEQYF.

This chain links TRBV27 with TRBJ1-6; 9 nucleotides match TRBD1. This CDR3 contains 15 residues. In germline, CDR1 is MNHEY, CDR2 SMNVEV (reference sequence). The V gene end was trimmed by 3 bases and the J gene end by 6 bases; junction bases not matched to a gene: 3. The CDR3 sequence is CASSFLDRGNSPLHF. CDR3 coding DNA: TGTGCCAGCAGTTTCCTGGACAGGGGTAATTCACCCCTCCACTTT.

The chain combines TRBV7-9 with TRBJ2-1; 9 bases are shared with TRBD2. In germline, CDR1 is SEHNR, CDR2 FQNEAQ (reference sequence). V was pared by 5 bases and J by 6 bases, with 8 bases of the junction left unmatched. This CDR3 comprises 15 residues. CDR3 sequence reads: CASSPTSGLGNEQFF. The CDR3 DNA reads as TGTGCCAGCAGCCCCACTAGCGGGCTAGGCAATGAGCAGTTCTTC. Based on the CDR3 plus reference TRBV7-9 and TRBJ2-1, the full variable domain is DTGVSQNPRHKITKRGQNVTFRCDPISEHNRLYWYRQTLGQGPEFLTYFQNEAQLEKSRLLSDRFSAERPKGSFSTLEIQRTEQGDSAMYLCASSPTSGLGNEQFFGPGTRLTVL.

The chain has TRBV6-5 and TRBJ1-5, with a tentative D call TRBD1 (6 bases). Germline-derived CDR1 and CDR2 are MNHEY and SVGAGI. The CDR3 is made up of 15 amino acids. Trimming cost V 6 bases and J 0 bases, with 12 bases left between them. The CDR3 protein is CASRLNRVSNQPQHF. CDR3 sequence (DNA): TGTGCCAGCAGACTCAACAGGGTTAGCAATCAGCCCCAGCATTTT.

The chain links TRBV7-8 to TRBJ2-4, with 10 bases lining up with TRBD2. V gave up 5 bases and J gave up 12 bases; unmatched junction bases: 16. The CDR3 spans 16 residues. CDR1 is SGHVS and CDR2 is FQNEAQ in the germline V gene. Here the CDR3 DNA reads TGTGCCAGCAGCCCCCGTGCTAGCGGGGGCCGAGTGAATCAGTACTTC. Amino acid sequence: CASSPRASGGRVNQYF.

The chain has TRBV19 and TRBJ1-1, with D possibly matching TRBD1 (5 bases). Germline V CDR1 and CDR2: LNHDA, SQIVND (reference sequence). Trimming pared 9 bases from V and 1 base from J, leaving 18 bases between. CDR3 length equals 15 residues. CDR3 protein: CASTEGTRPNTEAFF. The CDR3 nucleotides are TGTGCCAGCACGGAGGGGACCCGACCGAACACTGAAGCTTTCTTT.

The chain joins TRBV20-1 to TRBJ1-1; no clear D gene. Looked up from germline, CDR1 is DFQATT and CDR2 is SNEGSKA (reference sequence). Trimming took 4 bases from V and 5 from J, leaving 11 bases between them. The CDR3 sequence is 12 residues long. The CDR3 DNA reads TGCAGTGCTAACAGTCCCTGGACTGAAGCTTTCTTT. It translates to CSANSPWTEAFF.

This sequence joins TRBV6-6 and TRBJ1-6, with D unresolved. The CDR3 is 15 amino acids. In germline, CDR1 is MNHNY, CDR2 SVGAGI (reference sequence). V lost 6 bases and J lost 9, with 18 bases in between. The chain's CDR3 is CASSREAPSGSPLHF. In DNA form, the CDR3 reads TGTGCCAGCAGCCGAGAGGCACCCTCGGGTTCACCCCTCCACTTT.

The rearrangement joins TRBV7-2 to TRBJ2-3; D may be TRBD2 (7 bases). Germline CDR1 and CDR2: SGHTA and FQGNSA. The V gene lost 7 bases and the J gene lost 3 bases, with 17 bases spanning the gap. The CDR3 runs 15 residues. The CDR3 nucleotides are TGTGCCAGCACGCTTGGGGGGGCCCCGACAGATACGCAGTATTTT. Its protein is CASTLGGAPTDTQYF.

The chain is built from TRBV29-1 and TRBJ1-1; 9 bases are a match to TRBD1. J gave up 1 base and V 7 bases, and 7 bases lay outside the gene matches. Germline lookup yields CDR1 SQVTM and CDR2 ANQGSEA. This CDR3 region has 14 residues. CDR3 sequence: CSAWTGAQNTEAFF. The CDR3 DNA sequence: TGCAGCGCCTGGACAGGGGCTCAGAACACTGAAGCTTTCTTT. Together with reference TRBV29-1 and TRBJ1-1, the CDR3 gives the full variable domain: SAVISQKPSRDICQRGTSLTIQCQVDSQVTMMFWYRQQPGQSLTLIATANQGSEATYESGFVIDKFPISRPNLTFSTLTVSNMSPEDSSIYLCSAWTGAQNTEAFFGQGTRLTVV.

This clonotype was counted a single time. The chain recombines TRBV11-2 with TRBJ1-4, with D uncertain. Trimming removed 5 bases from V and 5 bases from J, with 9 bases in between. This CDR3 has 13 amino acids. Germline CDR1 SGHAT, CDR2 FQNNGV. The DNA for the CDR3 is TGTGCCAGCAGCGTCGGGCTAAATGAAAAACTGTTTTTT. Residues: CASSVGLNEKLFF. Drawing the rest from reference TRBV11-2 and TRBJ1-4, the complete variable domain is EAGVAQSPRYKIIEKRQSVAFWCNPISGHATLYWYQQILGQGPKLLIQFQNNGVVDDSQLPKDRFSAERLKGVDSTLKIQPAKLEDSAVYLCASSVGLNEKLFFGSGTQLSVL.